This TCR beta chain was retrieved from a study of blood T cell repertoires in COVID-19. Study at large: Sample material is recorded as cDNA or gDNA derived from T cells, B-cell-depleted T cells, or PBMCs.

The CDR3 has 16 amino acids. Assay: immunoSEQ multiplex PCR; the TCRdb copy retains only in-frame clones and omits some. The sample holds around 200,000 clones, 65% to 85% seen once. Sequenced sample: peripheral blood. The receptor was isolated from a woman between 50 and 59 years old with acute or convalescent COVID-19. The chain has TRBV21-1 and TRBJ1-1; the table's TRBD1 call for D was not verified on the DNA. TRBV21-1 is a pseudogene locus. CDR3 nucleotide sequence: TGTGCCAGCAGCAAAGGTGGCCTCGTCGCGAACACTGAAGCTTTCTTT. Protein product: CASSKGGLVANTEAFF.